The present T cell receptor beta chain was sequenced within a study of shared clonotypes between healthy human individuals. Across the study: CD8 memory received one plate per donor, CD8 naive two, CD4 memory three and CD4 naive three.

CD45RO-negative cells were positively selected for CCR7, leaving out terminally differentiated effector memory CD45RA+ cells. At the deep level, the assay was run. Several immunoSEQ 96-well plates shared each subset's DNA, each plate a replicate. Sorted-subset replicate PCRs used 200 ng of genomic DNA. This amount corresponded to approximately 30,000 T cell genomes. Only in-frame clones appear in the TCRdb table, and some are missing; sequencing was by immunoSEQ multiplex PCR. The sample records about 2.2 million clones, 85% to 95% being singletons. The CDR3 contains 12 residues. Trimming took 10 bases from V and 4 from J, leaving 11 bases between them. Germline loops: CDR1 LNHDA, CDR2 SQIVND (reference sequence).

The receptor's source is a man in his late teens or twenties in good health. Some clones in this sample may be carry-over from other donors' samples. The sequenced sample was naive CD8+ T cells from PBMCs. The chain employs TRBV19 and TRBJ2-1, with D possibly being TRBD1 or TRBD2 (5 bases each). The DNA of the CDR3 is TGTGCCACGGGACCACGATACAATGAGCAGTTCTTC. Translated, it gives CATGPRYNEQFF. Filled out from reference TRBV19 and TRBJ2-1, the complete variable domain reads DGGITQSPKYLFRKEGQNVTLSCEQNLNHDAMYWYRQDPGQGLRLIYYSQIVNDFQKGDIAEGYSVSREKKESFPLTVTSAQKNPTAFYLCATGPRYNEQFFGPGTRLTVL.